The entry that follows covers one T cell receptor (beta chain) sequence. Its matching antigen is unknown. This specimen belongs to a study of CD8+ T cells in alopecia areata. Whole-study context: Severity among treated patients was scored by the percentage of scalp area affected.

Treatment here: oral pan-JAK inhibitor, 5-10 mg twice daily. Following extraction, RNA underwent reverse transcription to cDNA, which served as the sequencing template. Sequencing used immunoSEQ multiplex PCR; TCRdb keeps in-frame clones, though not all of them. The sample contains over 250,000 clones, roughly 63% of which appear only once. This CDR3 has 15 amino acids. Germline trimming cut 4 bases from V and 7 bases from J; bases unmatched to any gene: 9. The germline V gene has CDR1 MNHEY and CDR2 SVGAGI. Overall study findings and caveats: The study found tofacitinib significantly decreased scalp clonality and expanded CD8+ clones among the top 100.

The TCR comes from a human donor with alopecia areata. V gene TRBV6-5 combines with J gene TRBJ1-4; 7 nucleotides line up with TRBD1. Sequenced here: CD4+ T cells sorted from blood, sampled around week 53, from a patient treated with tofacitinib. CDR3 sequence (DNA): TGTGCCAGCAGTTTCCAGGGGGGAGGTGGTGAAAAACTGTTTTTT. Its translation is CASSFQGGGGEKLFF.